The 26 T cell receptor beta chains listed next were all sequenced from one sample in a study of cytomegalovirus exposure and HLA in healthy donors. Researchers ran the PCR with 60 Vbeta and 13 Jbeta primers. Measured with immunoSEQ multiplex PCR; TCRdb has only the in-frame clones, and not every one. This table has about 190,000 clones, 79% appearing once. The sample consisted of PBMCs. The source is a woman younger than 30 in good health and CMV-seronegative.

Regarding this clone: Other nucleotide sequences from this sample produce the same CDR3. J is TRBJ2-7 and V is TRBV5-4; TRBD1 agrees at 9 bases. The CDR3 is made up of 15 amino acids. Germline lookup yields CDR1 SGHNT and CDR2 YYREEE (reference sequence). V lost 4 bases and J lost 4; bases outside the gene matches: 9. CDR3 region: CASSLPGQGLYEQYF. In nucleotides, the CDR3 is TGTGCCAGCAGCCTACCGGGACAGGGTTTATACGAGCAGTACTTC.

The chain is built from TRBV15 and TRBJ1-1, with D tentatively TRBD1 (6 bases). Trimming removed 3 bases from V and 7 bases from J, with 9 bases in between. Germline assignment: CDR1 LNHNV and CDR2 YYDKDF (reference sequence). There are 12 residues in the CDR3. The CDR3 nucleotides read TGTGCCACCAGCAGGGGGGCTGGTGAAGCTTTCTTT. Translation gives CATSRGAGEAFF. Full variable domain (remainder filled in from reference TRBV15 and TRBJ1-1): DAMVIQNPRYQVTQFGKPVTLSCSQTLNHNVMYWYQQKSSQAPKLLFHYYDKDFNNEADTPDNFQSRRPNTSFCFLDIRSPGLGDTAMYLCATSRGAGEAFFGQGTRLTVV.

J is TRBJ2-7 and V is TRBV15, with D tentatively TRBD2 (5 bases). Germline CDR1 LNHNV, CDR2 YYDKDF (reference sequence). The V end lost 0 bases, the J end lost 1 base, and 10 bases lay between the germline ends. This CDR3 spans 15 amino acids. Written as DNA, the CDR3 is TGTGCCACCAGCAGAGATCCGGGGTTTTCCTACGAGCAGTACTTC. As protein: CATSRDPGFSYEQYF.

With regard to this clone: One end of the junction varies from germline; a read error may be responsible. The rearrangement joins TRBV7-9 to TRBJ1-1; D gene uncertain. The CDR3 is 14 residues long. The germline V gene encodes CDR1 SEHNR and CDR2 FQNEAQ (reference sequence). The CDR3 coding sequence is TGTTCCAGCAGCTCCAACAACATGAACACTGAAGCTTTCTTT. This sequence encodes CSSSSNNMNTEAFF.

V and J are TRBV7-2 and TRBJ2-3, with D maybe TRBD2 (5 bases). The CDR3 contains 10 residues. CDR1 and CDR2 (germline): SGHTA, FQGNSA. V gave up 8 bases and J gave up 5 bases, with 5 bases separating them. CDR3: CASEGDTQYF. In DNA form, the CDR3 reads TGTGCCAGCGAGGGAGATACGCAGTATTTT.

About this clone: At one of its ends the junction is not consistent with the germline gene, which may arise from a read error. The chain employs TRBV18 and TRBJ2-7; TRBD1 aligns across 10 bases. The CDR3 extends over 17 amino acids. Germline CDR1 KGHSH, CDR2 LQKENI. The CDR3 coding sequence is TGTGCCAGCTCACCACCGTTCGGGACAGGGGATACCTACGAGCAATACTTC. Encoded protein: CASSPPFGTGDTYEQYF.

V gene TRBV4-2 combines with J gene TRBJ1-5; unclear D gene. The CDR3 totals 16 residues. Germline CDR1 reads LGHNA; CDR2 reads YNFKEQ. Trimming removed 0 bases from V and 0 bases from J, with 9 bases in between. For the CDR3, the DNA is TGTGCCAGCAGCCAAGATCGGGGTTATAGCAATCAGCCCCAGCATTTT. Its translation is CASSQDRGYSNQPQHF.

V gene TRBV7-9 combines with J gene TRBJ1-2; 8 bases match TRBD1. V dropped 6 bases and J dropped 6; count of bases not matched to a gene: 6. CDR1 and CDR2 from the germline V gene are SEHNR and FQNEAQ (reference sequence). This CDR3 contains 13 residues. The CDR3 reads CASSPDRADGYTF. The CDR3 DNA reads as TGTGCCAGCAGTCCGGACAGGGCCGATGGCTACACCTTC. The complete variable domain, with remaining parts taken from reference TRBV7-9 and TRBJ1-2, reads DTGVSQNPRHKITKRGQNVTFRCDPISEHNRLYWYRQTLGQGPEFLTYFQNEAQLEKSRLLSDRFSAERPKGSFSTLEIQRTEQGDSAMYLCASSPDRADGYTFGSGTRLTVV.

The rearrangement links TRBV27 to TRBJ1-6; D is unresolved. Trimming pared 3 bases from V and 7 bases from J, leaving 10 bases between. Germline V gene lookup returns CDR1 MNHEY and CDR2 SMNVEV (reference sequence). The CDR3 contains 14 residues. This CDR3 is CASSFRGGNSPLHF. CDR3 coding DNA: TGTGCCAGCAGTTTCCGGGGTGGGAATTCACCCCTCCACTTT.

This clone came up a few times. The chain recombines TRBV6-5 with TRBJ1-5, with TRBD1 matching over 8 bases. Germline-derived CDR1 and CDR2 are MNHEY and SVGAGI. V dropped 0 bases and J dropped 6; count of bases not matched to a gene: 4. The CDR3 has 15 amino acids. The CDR3 DNA follows: TGTGCCAGCAGTTACTCGTGGACAGGGACTCAGCCCCAGCATTTT. Protein sequence: CASSYSWTGTQPQHF.

In DNA form, the CDR3 reads TGTGCCAGCAGTTTGTTCGGGTTCGGGGGGGTGAACACTGAAGCTTTCTTT. Encoded protein: CASSLFGFGGVNTEAFF. The chain couples TRBV28 to TRBJ1-1, with D possibly matching TRBD1 (5 bases). The germline CDR1 and CDR2 sequences are MDHEN and SYDVKM. V lost 3 bases, J lost 0 bases, and 17 bases lay in between. The CDR3 covers 17 residues.

The CDR3 DNA reads as TGTGCCAGCAGTGAAGTTTCAGGACAGGGGAATGGCTACACCTTC. Translating it yields CASSEVSGQGNGYTF. The chain uses TRBV6-1 and TRBJ1-2; 9 bases map to TRBD1. The germline gives CDR1 MNHNS, CDR2 SASEGT. V lost 1 base to trimming and J lost 6 bases; unmatched junction nucleotides: 6. This CDR3 spans 15 amino acids.

The chain carries TRBV5-5 and TRBJ2-1; D is unresolved. The CDR3 has 12 amino acids. CDR1 and CDR2 from the germline V gene are SGHKS and YYEKEE (reference sequence). The germline V and J ends were trimmed by 0 bases and 7 bases, with 5 bases remaining between them. CDR3 in DNA: TGTGCCAGCAGCTTGGGCGTAAATGAGCAGTTCTTC. This codes for CASSLGVNEQFF.

V gene TRBV7-2 combines with J gene TRBJ2-7, with D unresolved. V was shortened by 2 bases and J by 6 bases, with 14 bases between the two germline ends. The CDR3 totals 14 residues. Germline CDR1 and CDR2: SGHTA and FQGNSA. CDR3 DNA sequence: TGTGCCAGCAGCTTATTTACCCTGCGTGTCGAGCAGTACTTC. Translation gives CASSLFTLRVEQYF.

The rearrangement joins TRBV19 to TRBJ2-1; 10 bases are shared with TRBD1. CDR1 and CDR2 (germline): LNHDA, SQIVND (reference sequence). The ends lost 1 base at V and 8 bases at J; junction bases unmatched: 8. CDR3 length: 16 amino acids. This chain's CDR3 is CASSIGGTGEVYEQFF. CDR3 DNA: TGTGCCAGTAGTATAGGAGGGACAGGGGAGGTCTATGAGCAGTTCTTC.

This chain links TRBV7-9 with TRBJ2-5, with TRBD2 identical over 13 bases. CDR3 length: 16 residues. Germline V gives CDR1 SEHNR, CDR2 FQNEAQ (reference sequence). Losses at the gene ends were 5 bases for V and 4 bases for J; bases not matched to a gene: 7. In DNA form, the CDR3 reads TGTGCCAGCAGCCTCGGGACTAGCGGGAACGCAGAGACCCAGTACTTC. It translates to CASSLGTSGNAETQYF.

As regards this clone: The same CDR3 is also encoded by other DNA sequences in this sample. The V call is TRBV30, the J call TRBJ1-4; D possibly corresponds to TRBD1 (6 bases). The CDR3 consists of 13 residues. The V end was cut by 2 bases, the J end by 8 bases, with 12 bases between. CDR1 GTSNPN and CDR2 SVGIG come from the germline V gene (reference sequence). The CDR3 spells CAWSPGHGEKLFF. DNA of the CDR3: TGTGCCTGGAGTCCGGGACACGGGGAAAAACTGTTTTTT.

This chain uses TRBV28 with TRBJ2-3; D gene unclear. V shed 6 bases and J shed 6 bases, with 10 bases lying between them. Germline loops: CDR1 MDHEN, CDR2 SYDVKM. The CDR3 sequence is 12 residues long. CDR3 protein: CASRAGFDTQYF. The DNA for the CDR3 is TGTGCCAGCAGAGCCGGGTTCGATACGCAGTATTTT. The full variable domain, its missing parts supplied by reference TRBV28 and TRBJ2-3, is DVKVTQSSRYLVKRTGEKVFLECVQDMDHENMFWYRQDPGLGLRLIYFSYDVKMKEKGDIPEGYSVSREKKERFSLILESASTNQTSMYLCASRAGFDTQYFGPGTRLTVL.

The V call is TRBV6-1, the J call TRBJ2-7; 9 nucleotides agree with TRBD1. V lost 5 bases and J lost 2; bases outside the gene matches: 7. Germline CDR1 and CDR2: MNHNS and SASEGT. CDR3 size: 15 residues. The CDR3 DNA reads as TGTGCCAGCAGTCTCCTGGGGACAGGGCCCTACGAGCAGTACTTC. Protein product: CASSLLGTGPYEQYF.

This chain links TRBV6-5 with TRBJ1-5, with D maybe TRBD1 (6 bases). The germline V gene has CDR1 MNHEY and CDR2 SVGAGI. There are 13 residues in the CDR3. V lost 3 bases, J lost 6 bases, and 9 bases lay in between. The CDR3 DNA reads as TGTGCCAGCAGTTATCGGGGGGCTCAGCCCCAGCATTTT. Translation: CASSYRGAQPQHF.

This chain connects TRBV4-1 to TRBJ2-5, with a weak D call TRBD2 (6 bases). V lost 1 base and J 5 bases, leaving 8 bases between the germline ends. The V gene's germline CDR1 is MGHRA and CDR2 YSYEKL. The CDR3 is 13 residues long. The CDR3 loop is CASSQVLAETQYF. CDR3 in DNA: TGCGCCAGCAGCCAAGTCCTAGCGGAGACCCAGTACTTC.

The genes are TRBV11-1 and TRBJ2-5; possibly TRBD1 for D (5 bases). Germline assignment: CDR1 SGHAT and CDR2 FQDESV (reference sequence). CDR3 size: 16 residues. The V end was cut by 0 bases, the J end by 3 bases, with 14 bases between. The CDR3 sequence: CASSLAGVRTKETQYF. CDR3 DNA: TGTGCCAGCAGCTTAGCTGGGGTCAGGACAAAAGAGACCCAGTACTTC.

This rearrangement joins TRBV28 to TRBJ1-2; weak D call: TRBD1 (6 bases). V was cut by 4 bases and J by 4 bases, with 16 bases left in between. This CDR3 contains 15 residues. Germline CDR1 MDHEN, CDR2 SYDVKM. This CDR3 is CASSSKGGTSYGYTF. For the CDR3, the DNA is TGTGCCAGCAGTTCGAAGGGGGGGACTAGCTATGGCTACACCTTC.

In its sample, this clone was seen once. The chain joins TRBV6-5 to TRBJ2-2, with TRBD1 as a possible D gene (6 bases). The CDR3 sequence is 15 residues long. CDR1 is MNHEY and CDR2 is SVGAGI in the germline V gene. Trimming removed 8 bases at V and 0 bases at J, with 13 bases between. The CDR3 region has the DNA TGTGCCAGCCTTAGGGGACAAGCGAACACCGGGGAGCTGTTTTTT. Amino acids: CASLRGQANTGELFF.

Here the CDR3 reads CATSRERLAGGQYF. CDR3 sequence (DNA): TGTGCCACCAGCAGAGAAAGGCTAGCGGGGGGGCAGTACTTC. The chain uses TRBV15 and TRBJ2-5, with 12 bases aligning to TRBD2. CDR1 is LNHNV and CDR2 is YYDKDF in the germline V gene (reference sequence). This CDR3 has 14 amino acids. Trimming cost V 0 bases and J 11 bases; bases outside gene matches: 4.

This chain connects TRBV19 to TRBJ1-5; D uncertain. The CDR3 sequence is 14 residues long. Trimming removed 9 bases at V and 7 bases at J, with 19 bases between. Germline lookup yields CDR1 LNHDA and CDR2 SQIVND (reference sequence). The CDR3 DNA reads TGTGCCAGCTCGGTGGAGGGAGTCTCGCAGCCCCAGCATTTT. Residues: CASSVEGVSQPQHF.